This T cell receptor beta chain was captured by sequencing in a study of shared clonotypes between healthy human individuals. The V gene lost 7 bases and the J gene lost 5 bases, with 12 bases spanning the gap. There are 12 residues in the CDR3. Germline CDR1 MNHNY, CDR2 SVGAGI (reference sequence). Several immunoSEQ plates received, in even portions, the genomic DNA of each subset. The method was immunoSEQ multiplex PCR; TCRdb's version includes in-frame clones alone and lacks a portion of them. The repertoire consists of about 2.4 million clones, with around 94% occurring once and the leading ten covering 0.14%.

The sequenced material came from naive CD4+ T cells sorted from blood. Sample subset: CD45RA+ positively selected. The receptor comes from a man aged 18 to 35 in good health. V usage is TRBV6-6 and J usage is TRBJ2-7; TRBD1 is a possible D gene (6 bases). In DNA form, the CDR3 reads TGTGCCAGCACTCAGGGGTGGGACGAGCAGTACTTC. Protein product: CASTQGWDEQYF.